Detailed here is one T cell receptor (beta chain). This CDR3 is 19 amino acids long. V lost 4 bases to trimming and J lost 0 bases; unmatched junction nucleotides: 15. CDR1 is MDHEN and CDR2 is SYDVKM in the germline V gene. This record comes from a study of blood T cell repertoires in COVID-19. Study-wide context: Spain, Italy and the United States supplied samples that represented acute and convalescent COVID-19.

In the authors' methods: Quantification of nucleated cells was approximated via reference gene primer amplification. Clones were sequenced by immunoSEQ multiplex PCR, and TCRdb holds only the in-frame ones, with some missing. V and J calls and clone size are those listed in that table; D and trimming were worked out from the DNA. The sample includes 250,000 to 300,000 clones, approximately 77% of them seen just once. This receptor was identified in a woman between 18 and 29 years old with acute or convalescent COVID-19. This chain links TRBV28 with TRBJ2-7, with 10 bases that match TRBD2. Sequencing used peripheral blood. CDR3 DNA: TGTGCCAGCAGTTCGCATCAATTCCGACTAGCGGGTGACTCCTACGAGCAGTACTTC. Translation: CASSSHQFRLAGDSYEQYF.